The TCR beta chain under discussion was sequenced for a study of T cell repertoires in cytomegalovirus infection. The germline V gene encodes CDR1 LGHNA and CDR2 YNFKEQ. The V gene lost 0 bases and the J gene lost 5 bases, with 10 bases spanning the gap. This CDR3 region has 14 residues. At least ten counts were recorded for this clonotype. The antigen remains unidentified. One entry per CDR3 protein results from TCRdb running MiXCR on the reads. The sample holds around 99,000 distinct CDR3 sequences; approximately 28% are singletons and the top ten take about 81%. J is TRBJ1-1 and V is TRBV4-2; D is undetermined. This specimen was CD8+ T cells from cultured PBMCs, taken from culture after CMV antigen stimulation. This clonotype was obtained from a human donor in good health (CMV status not recorded). Some clones in this sample may be carry-over from other donors' samples. In nucleotides, the CDR3 is TGTGCCAGCAGCCAAGAGGATCTAGGTACTGAAGCTTTCTTT. It encodes CASSQEDLGTEAFF.